This TCR beta chain was retrieved from a study of tumor-infiltrating lymphocytes in localized non-small cell lung cancer. As for the study in general: Resected tumor was paired with non-adjacent uninvolved lung from the same patient. Overall study findings and caveats: T-cell fraction did not differ between immunotypes IM1 and IM2.

The table came from immunoSEQ multiplex PCR; TCRdb's copy has only in-frame clones and leaves some out. The sample contains around 15,000 clones, approximately 62% of which appear only once. This clone was seen more than once but under ten times. Its cognate antigen is unknown. Trimming took off 1 base at V and 4 bases at J, with 7 bases between the two ends. Germline CDR1 SEHNR, CDR2 FQNEAQ (reference sequence). CDR3 length: 13 amino acids. The sequence derives from a human donor with non-small cell lung cancer. The chain links TRBV7-9 to TRBJ1-1; D is undetermined. Source material: lung tumor tissue. The CDR3: CASSLDPGTEAFF. The CDR3 DNA sequence: TGTGCCAGCAGCTTAGATCCGGGCACTGAAGCTTTCTTT.